These 11 T cell receptor beta chains came from one sample sequenced in a study of radiotherapy plus CTLA-4 blockade in lung cancer. The data were produced by immunoSEQ multiplex PCR, yet TCRdb's version contains in-frame clones alone and is incomplete. The top ten clones hold approximately 8% of a sample with about 45,000 clones, 76% of them seen once. This specimen was peripheral blood, taken from a patient treated with radiotherapy plus ipilimumab. The receptors were gathered from a human donor with non-small cell lung cancer who had stable disease on radiotherapy plus ipilimumab.

This clone was counted a single time. J is TRBJ1-4 and V is TRBV7-2; no clear D gene. Germline values: CDR1 SGHTA, CDR2 FQGNSA. CDR3 length: 13 amino acids. Trimming removed 3 bases from V and 7 bases from J, with 9 bases in between. CDR3 region: CASSLVIGEKLFF. The CDR3 DNA is TGTGCCAGCAGCTTGGTGATAGGTGAAAAACTGTTTTTT.

The chain employs TRBV29-1 and TRBJ2-1; the match to TRBD1 covers 9 bases. Germline trimming cut 5 bases from V and 6 bases from J; bases unmatched to any gene: 5. CDR3 length equals 13 residues. The V gene's germline CDR1 is SQVTM and CDR2 ANQGSEA. The CDR3 is CSVRSDRGNEQFF. CDR3 bases: TGCAGCGTTCGGTCGGACAGGGGCAATGAGCAGTTCTTC.

V and J are TRBV10-3 and TRBJ2-7, with 7 positions matching TRBD2. Looked up from germline, CDR1 is ENHRY and CDR2 is SYGVKD. The V gene end was trimmed by 8 bases and the J gene end by 3 bases; junction bases not matched to a gene: 7. CDR3 length equals 13 residues. CDR3 in amino acids: CAIRGGVSYEQYF. CDR3 sequence (DNA): TGTGCCATCCGTGGGGGGGTCAGCTACGAGCAGTACTTC.

This clone was seen more than once but under ten times. This chain uses TRBV19 with TRBJ1-1; TRBD1 agrees at 7 bases. From germline, CDR1 is LNHDA and CDR2 SQIVND (reference sequence). V trimming: 5 bases; J trimming: 7 bases; junction bases outside the gene matches: 16. This CDR3 region has 16 residues. CDR3 nucleotides: TGTGCCAGTAGTGAGACAGGGAGGCGACGGGTGAGTGAAGCTTTCTTT. This sequence encodes CASSETGRRRVSEAFF.

In this sample, this clone turned up a few times. The V gene is TRBV7-9, the J gene TRBJ2-7; 9 bases fit TRBD1. The ends lost 5 bases at V and 1 base at J; junction bases unmatched: 6. CDR1 and CDR2 from the germline V gene are SEHNR and FQNEAQ (reference sequence). This CDR3 has 15 residues. The CDR3 DNA reads TGTGCCAGCAGCAGGGACAGGGCTAAGTCCTACGAGCAGTACGTC. Translated: CASSRDRAKSYEQYV.

The chain combines TRBV6-6 with TRBJ1-1; TRBD1 aligns across 7 bases. With 2 bases clipped from V and 4 bases from J, the junction kept 4 bases outside the gene matches. Germline V lookup: CDR1 MNHNY, CDR2 SVGAGI (reference sequence). This CDR3 is built from 14 residues. CDR3 coding DNA: TGTGCCAGCAGTTACCGACAGGGTAGCACTGAAGCTTTCTTT. Protein sequence: CASSYRQGSTEAFF.

This clone has only a few counts. This rearrangement joins TRBV15 to TRBJ2-1; tentatively, D is TRBD1 or TRBD2 (5 bases each). Trimming removed 1 base at V and 8 bases at J, with 6 bases between. This CDR3 has 12 amino acids. The germline gives CDR1 LNHNV, CDR2 YYDKDF (reference sequence). CDR3 region: CATSRGGHEQFF. CDR3 sequence (DNA): TGTGCCACCAGCAGAGGGGGACATGAGCAGTTCTTC.

The rearrangement links TRBV2 to TRBJ1-4, with a weak D call TRBD1 (5 bases). The V gene lost 6 bases and the J gene lost 6 bases, with 17 bases spanning the gap. The CDR3 loop spans 15 amino acids. Per the germline V gene, CDR1 is SNHLY and CDR2 is FYNNEI. CDR3: CASSALTQGDEKLFF. The CDR3 region has the DNA TGTGCCAGCAGCGCCCTGACGCAGGGTGATGAAAAACTGTTTTTT. The complete variable domain, with remaining parts taken from reference TRBV2 and TRBJ1-4, reads EPEVTQTPSHQVTQMGQEVILRCVPISNHLYFYWYRQILGQKVEFLVSFYNNEISEKSEIFDDQFSVERPDGSNFTLKIRSTKLEDSAMYFCASSALTQGDEKLFFGSGTQLSVL.

The genes are TRBV7-2 and TRBJ2-1; either TRBD1 or TRBD2 may supply D (5 bases each). The CDR3 length is 14 residues. V was shortened by 8 bases and J by 0 bases, with 11 bases between the two germline ends. CDR1 SGHTA and CDR2 FQGNSA come from the germline V gene. CDR3 sequence (DNA): TGTGCCAGCTTCGGGGCGTACTCCTACAATGAGCAGTTCTTC. It translates to CASFGAYSYNEQFF.

V and J are TRBV12-5 and TRBJ2-5; 13 bases fit TRBD2. Germline V gives CDR1 LGHNT, CDR2 FRNRAP. The CDR3 spans 16 residues. After removal of 5 bases from V and 1 base from J, the junction contained 4 bases not matched to a gene. In nucleotides, the CDR3 is TGTGCTAGTGGTCTGGGACTAGCGGGGACCCAAGAGACCCAGTACTTC. This gives the protein CASGLGLAGTQETQYF.

The gene calls are TRBV15 and TRBJ1-1; D is perhaps TRBD1 (5 bases). The CDR3 is made up of 16 amino acids. V lost 2 bases and J 6 bases, leaving 19 bases between the germline ends. Germline assignment: CDR1 LNHNV and CDR2 YYDKDF (reference sequence). CDR3 loop: CATSRSGSGGVPEAFF. CDR3 coding DNA: TGTGCCACCAGCAGAAGTGGTTCGGGAGGGGTACCTGAAGCTTTCTTT.